Presented here are 7 T cell receptor beta chains from one specimen sequenced in a study of cytomegalovirus exposure and HLA in healthy donors. Primers included in the PCR were 60 Vbeta and 13 Jbeta primers. Using immunoSEQ multiplex PCR, the repertoire was profiled, and TCRdb retains in-frame clones only, with some absent. The sample carries 210,000 or so clones, approximately 80% recorded once. Sequenced input: PBMCs. These receptors all come from a girl aged 10 to 17 in good health and CMV-seronegative.

The CDR3 bases are TGTGCCAGCAGAAAGGGGCAAGATACGCAGTATTTT. This sequence encodes CASRKGQDTQYF. The J gene is TRBJ2-3, the V gene TRBV27; tentative D call: TRBD1 (5 bases). The CDR3 runs to 12 residues. Trimming removed 6 bases from V and 5 bases from J, with 9 bases in between. Per the germline V gene, CDR1 is MNHEY and CDR2 is SMNVEV (reference sequence).

In this sample, this clone turned up once. The chain has TRBV10-1 and TRBJ2-1; 7 positions agree with TRBD2. This CDR3 has 14 amino acids. Trimming took 6 bases from V and 4 from J; bases not matched to a gene: 6. The germline V gene has CDR1 WNHNN and CDR2 SYGVQD (reference sequence). The CDR3 nucleotides read TGCGCCAGCAGCTCCGGACTAGTATACAATGAGCAGTTCTTC. Its translation is CASSSGLVYNEQFF.

The sample holds one count of this clone. The chain employs TRBV4-3 and TRBJ1-2, with 8 bases matching TRBD1. The CDR3 is 15 amino acids. V lost 0 bases and J lost 5; bases outside the gene matches: 5. CDR1 is LGHNA and CDR2 is YSLEER in the germline V gene. DNA of the CDR3: TGCGCCAGCAGCCAAGACGCCAGGGGGCATTATGGCTACACCTTC. Translation: CASSQDARGHYGYTF.

This rearrangement joins TRBV19 to TRBJ1-5, with unresolved D. The CDR3 consists of 17 residues. The V gene lost 8 bases and the J gene lost 3 bases, with 23 bases spanning the gap. From germline, CDR1 is LNHDA and CDR2 SQIVND (reference sequence). This CDR3 reads CASAALSNGLINQPQHF. CDR3 coding DNA: TGTGCCAGTGCGGCCCTCTCGAACGGACTGATCAATCAGCCCCAGCATTTT.

This rearrangement joins TRBV7-6 to TRBJ1-1; perhaps TRBD1 as D (5 bases). V gave up 1 base and J gave up 4 bases, with 19 bases separating them. The CDR3 is 17 amino acids. CDR1 SGHVS and CDR2 FNYEAQ come from the germline V gene. The CDR3 here is CASSLVGSWSGGTEAFF. The CDR3 nucleotides read TGTGCCAGCAGCTTAGTTGGTTCGTGGAGCGGGGGCACTGAAGCTTTCTTT.

CDR3 sequence (DNA): TGTGCCAGCAGAGATTCGGGGGAGTGGGGCGGCTACACCTTC. It codes for CASRDSGEWGGYTF. The chain has TRBV9 and TRBJ1-2; tentative D call: TRBD1 (5 bases). The germline V gene encodes CDR1 SGDLS and CDR2 YYNGEE. Between the trimmed V and J ends, which lost 5 bases and 8 bases, there was a span of 19 bases. The CDR3 is made up of 14 amino acids.

The chain recombines TRBV11-2 with TRBJ1-4; D is possibly TRBD1 (6 bases). Trimming shortened V by 3 bases and J by 0 bases, and 8 bases separated the two germline ends. CDR1 SGHAT and CDR2 FQNNGV come from the germline V gene. The CDR3 is 15 amino acids. The CDR3 region is CASSFSGATNEKLFF. CDR3 coding DNA: TGTGCCAGCAGCTTTTCAGGGGCAACTAATGAAAAACTGTTTTTT.